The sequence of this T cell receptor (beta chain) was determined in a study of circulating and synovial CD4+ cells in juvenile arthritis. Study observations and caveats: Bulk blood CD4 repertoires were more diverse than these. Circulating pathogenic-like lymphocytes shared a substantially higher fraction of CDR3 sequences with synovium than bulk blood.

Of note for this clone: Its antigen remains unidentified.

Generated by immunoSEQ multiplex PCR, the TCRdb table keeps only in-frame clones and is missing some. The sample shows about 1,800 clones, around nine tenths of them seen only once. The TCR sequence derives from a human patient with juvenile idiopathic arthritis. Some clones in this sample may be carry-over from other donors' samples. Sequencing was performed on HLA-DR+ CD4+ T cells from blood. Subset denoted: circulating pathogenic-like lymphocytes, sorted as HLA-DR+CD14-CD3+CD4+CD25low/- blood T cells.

The CDR3: CSVGTAGGYTF. CDR3 in DNA: TGCAGCGTTGGGACTGCCGGAGGCTACACCTTC. The chain employs TRBV29-1 and TRBJ1-2; no definite D call. V lost 4 bases, J lost 8 bases, and 11 bases lay in between. CDR1 is SQVTM, CDR2 ANQGSEA, per germline. The CDR3 spans 11 residues.